Sequencing of this T cell receptor beta chain was carried out in a study of blood T cell repertoires in COVID-19. At the level of the study: Samples came from the United States, Italy and Spain, spanning acute and convalescent COVID-19.

The data were produced by immunoSEQ multiplex PCR, yet TCRdb's version contains in-frame clones alone and is incomplete. Of just under 250,000 clones in the sample, approximately 83% were seen once. V trimming: 10 bases; J trimming: 5 bases; junction bases outside the gene matches: 7. Germline CDR1 is MNHEY and CDR2 is SVGAGI. The CDR3 is made up of 13 amino acids. This receptor was obtained from a young woman who had recovered from COVID-19. V usage is TRBV6-5 and J usage is TRBJ2-5; 10 nucleotides align to TRBD2. Sequencing was performed on peripheral blood. CDR3 sequence (DNA): TGTGCCACCAGCGGGGGGGGTCGGGAGACCCAGTACTTC. Its translation is CATSGGGRETQYF.